Following are 14 T cell receptor beta chains from one sample sequenced in a study of cytomegalovirus exposure and HLA in healthy donors. This PCR relied on a set of 60 Vbeta primers and 13 Jbeta primers. Generated by immunoSEQ multiplex PCR, the TCRdb table keeps only in-frame clones and is missing some. The profile shows more than 95,000 clones, roughly three quarters of them singletons. Sequenced input: PBMCs. The origin of the receptors is a man aged 45-65 years in good health and CMV-seropositive.

V usage is TRBV19 and J usage is TRBJ2-3, with D possibly TRBD2 on 5 matching bases. Trimming stripped 1 base from V and 7 bases from J, with 15 bases between. Germline loops: CDR1 LNHDA, CDR2 SQIVND (reference sequence). The CDR3 sequence is 15 residues long. The DNA for the CDR3 is TGTGCCAGTAGTATAGGGGCGGATGGACTTTATACGCAGTATTTT. It translates to CASSIGADGLYTQYF.

The chain combines TRBV5-8 with TRBJ1-3; the D gene is possibly TRBD1 (6 bases). Germline CDR1 is SGHTS and CDR2 is YDEGEE. V lost 3 bases and J 0 bases, leaving 10 bases between the germline ends. The CDR3 covers 15 residues. The CDR3 loop reads CASSWGHNSGNTIYF. For the CDR3, the DNA is TGTGCCAGCAGCTGGGGACACAACTCTGGAAACACCATATATTTT.

This clone was seen a single time. The V and J genes are TRBV5-1 and TRBJ2-5; 10 nucleotides agree with TRBD1. The CDR3 sequence is 15 residues long. V was clipped by 2 bases and J by 5 bases; unmatched bases: 6. CDR1 and CDR2 from the germline V gene are SGHRS and YFSETQ. The chain's CDR3 is CASSLYTTGGETQYF. The CDR3 nucleotides are TGCGCCAGCAGCTTATACACGACAGGGGGCGAGACCCAGTACTTC.

This sequence joins TRBV11-3 and TRBJ2-2; D is ambiguous. Trimming left V 3 bases short and J 1 base short, with 6 bases between. Germline V lookup: CDR1 SGHNT, CDR2 YENEEA. CDR3 length equals 14 residues. For the CDR3, the DNA is TGTGCCAGCAGCTTTACAGAGAACACCGGGGAGCTGTTTTTT. Translated, it gives CASSFTENTGELFF.

CDR3 protein: CASSASATHQYF. The CDR3, as DNA: TGTGCCAGCAGTGCCTCCGCTACCCACCAGTACTTC. The V and J genes are TRBV2 and TRBJ2-5, with D unclear. The germline gives CDR1 SNHLY, CDR2 FYNNEI. This CDR3 is built from 12 residues. V lost 4 bases and J lost 10, with 13 bases in between.

V gene TRBV2 combines with J gene TRBJ2-1, with 10 positions matching TRBD1. Germline V CDR1 and CDR2: SNHLY, FYNNEI. The J segment lost 2 bases and the V segment lost 5 bases, leaving 3 bases of the junction unmatched. The CDR3 is 15 amino acids. The CDR3 loop is CASSRDRGAYNEQFF. In DNA, the CDR3 is TGTGCCAGCAGTCGGGACAGGGGAGCCTACAATGAGCAGTTCTTC.

V is TRBV10-2 and J is TRBJ1-4, with 7 bases lining up with TRBD1. Losses at the gene ends were 4 bases for V and 0 bases for J; bases not matched to a gene: 11. The CDR3 length is 18 residues. The germline gives CDR1 WSHSY, CDR2 SAAADI. DNA of the CDR3: TGCGCCAGCAGTGGCAATTACTTCACAGGGGCAACTAATGAAAAACTGTTTTTT. Its protein is CASSGNYFTGATNEKLFF.

This chain links TRBV6-5 with TRBJ2-2; D is perhaps TRBD1 (6 bases). Germline values: CDR1 MNHEY, CDR2 SVGAGI. The CDR3 is made up of 14 amino acids. V was cut by 7 bases and J by 0 bases, with 9 bases left in between. As DNA, the CDR3 is TGTGCCAGCACACGGACAGCGAACACCGGGGAGCTGTTTTTT. Translation gives CASTRTANTGELFF.

J is TRBJ1-5 and V is TRBV28; no reliable D call. Trimming removed 7 bases at V and 3 bases at J, with 13 bases between. The CDR3 consists of 14 residues. In germline, CDR1 is MDHEN, CDR2 SYDVKM. CDR3 bases: TGTGCCAGCACCGATGGGCCTAACAATCAGCCCCAGCATTTT. Translating it yields CASTDGPNNQPQHF. The full variable domain, completed using reference TRBV28 and TRBJ1-5, is DVKVTQSSRYLVKRTGEKVFLECVQDMDHENMFWYRQDPGLGLRLIYFSYDVKMKEKGDIPEGYSVSREKKERFSLILESASTNQTSMYLCASTDGPNNQPQHFGDGTRLSIL.

The rearrangement uses TRBV6-5 and TRBJ1-3, with 7 bases aligning to TRBD1. Trimming cost V 5 bases and J 3 bases; bases outside gene matches: 4. Germline CDR1 is MNHEY and CDR2 is SVGAGI. The CDR3 is made up of 14 amino acids. The CDR3 reads CASSIRTGGNTIYF. As DNA, the CDR3 is TGTGCCAGCAGTATTCGGACAGGTGGAAACACCATATATTTT.

This chain links TRBV6-1 with TRBJ1-6, with TRBD1 matching 9 bases. Per germline, CDR1 MNHNS and CDR2 SASEGT. The CDR3 has 15 amino acids. V dropped 2 bases and J dropped 6; count of bases not matched to a gene: 2. In DNA form, the CDR3 reads TGTGCCAGCAGTGAAATGGACAGGGGTAATTCACCCCTCCACTTT. Protein sequence: CASSEMDRGNSPLHF.

V and J are TRBV11-2 and TRBJ2-1; 9 nucleotides line up with TRBD2. The trim removed 1 base at V and 9 bases at J, leaving 7 bases unmatched. The CDR3 spans 15 residues. Per the germline V gene, CDR1 is SGHAT and CDR2 is FQNNGV. Here the CDR3 reads CASSLASLAGTEQFF. In DNA, the CDR3 is TGTGCCAGCAGCTTAGCCAGCCTAGCGGGAACTGAGCAGTTCTTC.

Here the CDR3 reads CASSLDIQGASGYTF. CDR3 nucleotide sequence: TGTGCCAGCAGCTTAGACATACAGGGGGCGAGTGGCTACACCTTC. The J gene is TRBJ1-2, the V gene TRBV7-9; TRBD1 matches 9 bases. The CDR3 covers 15 residues. V shed 1 base, J shed 7 bases, and the junction held 7 bases outside the gene matches. CDR1 SEHNR and CDR2 FQNEAQ come from the germline V gene (reference sequence). The full variable domain, in which reference TRBV7-9 and TRBJ1-2 provide the parts outside the CDR3, is DTGVSQNPRHKITKRGQNVTFRCDPISEHNRLYWYRQTLGQGPEFLTYFQNEAQLEKSRLLSDRFSAERPKGSFSTLEIQRTEQGDSAMYLCASSLDIQGASGYTFGSGTRLTVV.

The chain couples TRBV5-6 to TRBJ1-3; the D gene is possibly TRBD1 (5 bases). The CDR3 extends over 15 amino acids. V lost 2 bases to trimming and J lost 3 bases, with 12 bases between them. Germline CDR1 reads SGHDT; CDR2 reads YYEEEE. This CDR3 is CASSFRGAVGNTIYF. Written as DNA, the CDR3 is TGTGCCAGCAGCTTTCGCGGGGCGGTTGGAAACACCATATATTTT.